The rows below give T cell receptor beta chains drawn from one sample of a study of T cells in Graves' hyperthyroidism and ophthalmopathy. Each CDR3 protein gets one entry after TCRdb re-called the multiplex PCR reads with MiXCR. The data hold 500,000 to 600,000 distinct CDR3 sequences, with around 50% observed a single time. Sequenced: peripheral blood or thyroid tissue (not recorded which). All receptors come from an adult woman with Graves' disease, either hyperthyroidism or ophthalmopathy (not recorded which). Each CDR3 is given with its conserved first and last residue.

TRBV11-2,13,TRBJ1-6,CASSLTGVTPLHF
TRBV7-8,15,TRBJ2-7,CASSLKLAGVGEQYF
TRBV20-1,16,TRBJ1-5,CSARRGAFRSNQPQHF
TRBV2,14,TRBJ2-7,CASSGGTGPYEQYF
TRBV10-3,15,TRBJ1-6,CASRGRTGGNSPLHF
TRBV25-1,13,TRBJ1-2,CASSDLMGYGYTF
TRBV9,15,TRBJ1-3,CASSVESGPGNTIYF
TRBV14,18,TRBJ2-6,CASSRSPSRSSGANVLTF
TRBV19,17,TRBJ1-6,CATSLGHTRIENSPLHF
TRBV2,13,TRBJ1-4,CATGPSANEKLFF
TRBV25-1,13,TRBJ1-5,CASSAETDQPQHF
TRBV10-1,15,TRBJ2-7,CASSTRDGSILSQYF
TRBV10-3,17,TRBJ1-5,CASRVTGVPYSNQPQHF
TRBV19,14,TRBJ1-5,CASSARDSNQPQHF
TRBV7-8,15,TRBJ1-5,CASSILDGVNQPQHF
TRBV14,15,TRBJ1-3,CASSRDPISGNTIYF
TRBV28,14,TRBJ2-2,CASRDRRNTGELFF
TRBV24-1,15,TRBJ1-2,CATSDATGEGYGYTF
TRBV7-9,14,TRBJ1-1,CASSLERAHTEAFF
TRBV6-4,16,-,CASSDLSGTGEDTQYF
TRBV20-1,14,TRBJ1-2,CSGQDWGSNYGYTF
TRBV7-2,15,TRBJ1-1,CASSFARQGASEAFF
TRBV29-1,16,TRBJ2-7,CSVSRDHRDNSYEQYF
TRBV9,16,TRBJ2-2,CASSGYSPANTGELFF
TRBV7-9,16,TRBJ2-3,CASSLPVGTNTDTQYF
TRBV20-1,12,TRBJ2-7,CSASGGSYEQYF
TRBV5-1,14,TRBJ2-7,CASTKQGSSYEQYF
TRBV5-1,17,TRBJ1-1,CASSLALIPGPDTEAFF
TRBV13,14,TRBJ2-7,CASSAGTGGDEQYF
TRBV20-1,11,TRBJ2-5,CSARERLEHHF
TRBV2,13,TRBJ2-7,CASSDRFSYEQYF
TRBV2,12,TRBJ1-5,CASSEDRTTQHF
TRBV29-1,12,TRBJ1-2,CSVEEGGFGYTF
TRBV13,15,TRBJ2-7,CASSPNPSRSYEQYF
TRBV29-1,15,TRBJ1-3,CSVLAGALSGNTIYF
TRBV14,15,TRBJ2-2,CASSRQGYVTGELFF
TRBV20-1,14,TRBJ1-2,CSARVHKNNYGYTF
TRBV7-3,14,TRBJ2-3,CASMEGIAGNTQYF
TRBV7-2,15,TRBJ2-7,CASSSRTGQPYEQYF
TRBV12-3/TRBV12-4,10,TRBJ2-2,CASRGGELFF
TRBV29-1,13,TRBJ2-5,CSLVWESQETQYF
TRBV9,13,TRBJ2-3,CASSVVTTDTQYF
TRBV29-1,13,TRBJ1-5,CSVATGGDQPQHF
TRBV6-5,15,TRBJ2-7,CASSLQRGNSYEQYF
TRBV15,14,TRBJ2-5,CATSRARQGGTQYF
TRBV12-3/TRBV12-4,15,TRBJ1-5,CASSYLGESNQPQHF
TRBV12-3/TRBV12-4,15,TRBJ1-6,CASSYQGAYNSPLHF
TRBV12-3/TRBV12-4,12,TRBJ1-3,CASSRLRNTIYF
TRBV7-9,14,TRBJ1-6,CASTSGTVGPPLHF
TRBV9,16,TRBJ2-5,CASSELAGEFGETQYF
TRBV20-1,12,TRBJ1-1,CSARTGNTEAFF
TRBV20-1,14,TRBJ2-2,CSALENLGTGELFF